Presented here are 19 T cell receptor beta chains from one specimen sequenced in a study of control samples from healthy donors and cancer patients (TCRdb year 2020). The library was produced with the immunoSEQ multiplex PCR assay. Sourced from immuneACCESS, this table was stored by TCRdb with only in-frame sequences that have V and J called. A share of the clones is absent; for the studies checked, an unresolved V gene accounts for under half, and the remainder has no known explanation. The sample table shows about 98,000 clones, and 82% are seen once. Of the sample, approximately 2% is held by the ten largest clones. Input material: blood. Source of these receptors: a man in his fifties or sixties in good health.

This clone was observed a handful of times. Other DNA sequences of this sample code for an identical CDR3. The chain combines TRBV28 with TRBJ1-5, with 9 bases lining up with TRBD1. Per the germline V gene, CDR1 is MDHEN and CDR2 is SYDVKM. There are 15 residues in the CDR3. The trim removed 5 bases at V and 4 bases at J, leaving 6 bases unmatched. CDR3 bases: TGTGCCAGCAGTCGACTGACAGGGGGTAATCAGCCCCAGCATTTT. Translated: CASSRLTGGNQPQHF.

This clone appeared a single time. This chain connects TRBV5-4 to TRBJ1-2; 8 bases are shared with TRBD1. The CDR3 runs to 15 residues. V lost 6 bases to trimming and J lost 3 bases; unmatched junction nucleotides: 10. Germline CDR1 reads SGHNT; CDR2 reads YYREEE (reference sequence). The CDR3 DNA is TGTGCCAGCACTTCAGGGGCAGGGGGCGACTATGGCTACACCTTC. This sequence encodes CASTSGAGGDYGYTF.

The CDR3 spells CASGGQESLWGYTF. The CDR3 coding sequence is TGTGCCAGTGGTGGACAGGAGTCCCTTTGGGGCTACACCTTC. The genes are TRBV2 and TRBJ1-2, with 7 nucleotides matching TRBD1. The length of the CDR3 is 14 residues. With V trimmed by 9 bases and J by 8 bases, 15 bases remained unmatched. The germline V gene has CDR1 SNHLY and CDR2 FYNNEI. The entire variable domain, with the rest obtained from reference TRBV2 and TRBJ1-2, is as follows: EPEVTQTPSHQVTQMGQEVILRCVPISNHLYFYWYRQILGQKVEFLVSFYNNEISEKSEIFDDQFSVERPDGSNFTLKIRSTKLEDSAMYFCASGGQESLWGYTFGSGTRLTVV.

The gene calls are TRBV28 and TRBJ1-2, with D perhaps TRBD1 (6 bases). The length of the CDR3 is 16 residues. The V and J ends lost 2 bases and 6 bases respectively, with 19 bases between them. Germline V gives CDR1 MDHEN, CDR2 SYDVKM. The CDR3 DNA sequence: TGTGCCAGCAGTTTACGTAGTAGGGGGAGTTCGGATGGCTACACCTTC. It is translated as CASSLRSRGSSDGYTF.

The chain carries TRBV9 and TRBJ2-3; 11 nucleotides match TRBD2. Germline V gene data show CDR1 as SGDLS and CDR2 as YYNGEE. The V and J ends lost 0 bases and 0 bases, in that order; junction bases with no gene match: 6. The CDR3 is 18 amino acids. CDR3 DNA: TGTGCCAGCAGCGTAGGGGCTAGCGGGGGGTACAGCACAGATACGCAGTATTTT. Translating gives CASSVGASGGYSTDTQYF.

The V gene is TRBV20-1, the J gene TRBJ2-2; D possibly corresponds to TRBD1 (5 bases). V was trimmed by 3 bases and J by 4 bases, leaving 12 bases between them. This CDR3 comprises 14 residues. The germline V gene has CDR1 DFQATT and CDR2 SNEGSKA (reference sequence). The CDR3 nucleotides are TGCAGTGCTAGTTCGCGACAGACCACCGGGGAGCTGTTTTTT. As protein: CSASSRQTTGELFF.

The chain is built from TRBV30 and TRBJ2-7, with TRBD2 matching 11 bases. The CDR3 sequence is 17 residues long. Germline CDR1 GTSNPN, CDR2 SVGIG (reference sequence). J lost 3 bases, V lost 0 bases, and 10 bases had no gene match. The CDR3 reads CAWSVRRELAGGYEQYF. Written as DNA, the CDR3 is TGTGCCTGGAGTGTACGGAGGGAGCTAGCGGGAGGCTACGAGCAGTACTTC.

J is TRBJ1-4 and V is TRBV28; D is unclear. The CDR3 loop spans 13 amino acids. The V gene lost 2 bases and the J gene lost 8 bases, with 9 bases spanning the gap. Per the germline V gene, CDR1 is MDHEN and CDR2 is SYDVKM. The CDR3: CASSLITVEKLFF. The CDR3 bases are TGTGCCAGCAGTTTAATAACAGTCGAAAAACTGTTTTTT.

The chain employs TRBV15 and TRBJ2-3; a weak D match, TRBD1 (5 bases). This CDR3 contains 15 residues. V lost 6 bases, J lost 0 bases, and 13 bases lay in between. Germline V CDR1 and CDR2: LNHNV, YYDKDF (reference sequence). In DNA form, the CDR3 reads TGTGCCACCAGACCGACAGTAACTAGCACAGATACGCAGTATTTT. Translating it yields CATRPTVTSTDTQYF.

The chain couples TRBV30 to TRBJ2-7; D is uncertain. The CDR3 is made up of 11 amino acids. The V end was cut by 0 bases, the J end by 2 bases, with 2 bases between. Germline V CDR1 and CDR2: GTSNPN, SVGIG (reference sequence). CDR3 amino acids: CAWSVAYEQYF. Written as DNA, the CDR3 is TGTGCCTGGAGTGTGGCCTACGAGCAGTACTTC.

V is TRBV30 and J is TRBJ1-5, with D perhaps matching TRBD1 (6 bases). The germline V and J ends were trimmed by 3 bases and 7 bases, with 16 bases remaining between them. The CDR3 spans 14 residues. Germline CDR1 reads GTSNPN; CDR2 reads SVGIG (reference sequence). The CDR3 coding sequence is TGTGCCTGGAGGGGGGGGGCGGGGGAGCAGCCCCAGCATTTT. Its translation: CAWRGGAGEQPQHF. The full variable domain, its missing parts supplied by reference TRBV30 and TRBJ1-5, is SQTIHQWPATLVQPVGSPLSLECTVEGTSNPNLYWYRQAAGRGLQLLFYSVGIGQISSEVPQNLSASRPQDRQFILSSKKLLLSDSGFYLCAWRGGAGEQPQHFGDGTRLSIL.

The genes are TRBV25-1 and TRBJ2-5; TRBD1 might be the D (6 bases). The V gene lost 8 bases and the J gene lost 0 bases, with 16 bases spanning the gap. Germline V lookup: CDR1 MGHDK, CDR2 SYGVNS. CDR3 length: 15 amino acids. The CDR3 reads CASGGRDTDQETQYF. CDR3 coding DNA: TGTGCCAGCGGGGGCCGGGACACCGACCAAGAGACCCAGTACTTC.

The chain has TRBV19 and TRBJ2-1, with a weak D call TRBD1 (5 bases). V gave up 11 bases and J gave up 3 bases, with 20 bases separating them. The CDR3 is 15 amino acids. Germline V gene sequence: CDR1 LNHDA, CDR2 SQIVND (reference sequence). In nucleotides, the CDR3 is TGTGCCTCAAAAGGGGATGGCAGTTTCTACAATGAGCAGTTCTTC. Translated: CASKGDGSFYNEQFF.

The rearrangement links TRBV9 to TRBJ1-2; 10 nucleotides agree with TRBD1. The CDR3 runs 17 residues. V gave up 4 bases and J gave up 5 bases; unmatched junction bases: 14. The germline V gene encodes CDR1 SGDLS and CDR2 YYNGEE. CDR3 in DNA: TGTGCCAGCAGCCCCAGACCGGGACAGGGGAATGGGTATGGCTACACCTTC. Its translation is CASSPRPGQGNGYGYTF.

The sample holds one count of this clone. The rearrangement uses TRBV11-2 and TRBJ2-3; D remains ambiguous. Germline V lookup: CDR1 SGHAT, CDR2 FQNNGV. The CDR3 sequence is 12 residues long. V was cut by 4 bases and J by 2 bases, with 4 bases left in between. The CDR3 DNA reads TGTGCCAGCAGCTCCATCACAGATACGCAGTATTTT. As protein: CASSSITDTQYF.

The J gene is TRBJ2-3, the V gene TRBV2, with D perhaps being TRBD1 or TRBD2 (6 bases each). The CDR3 covers 15 residues. V lost 3 bases and J 4 bases, leaving 14 bases between the germline ends. Germline assignment: CDR1 SNHLY and CDR2 FYNNEI. Here the CDR3 reads CASSDRGGVADTQYF. CDR3 DNA sequence: TGTGCCAGCAGTGACAGGGGAGGAGTGGCAGATACGCAGTATTTT. The whole variable domain, remainder taken from reference TRBV2 and TRBJ2-3, is EPEVTQTPSHQVTQMGQEVILRCVPISNHLYFYWYRQILGQKVEFLVSFYNNEISEKSEIFDDQFSVERPDGSNFTLKIRSTKLEDSAMYFCASSDRGGVADTQYFGPGTRLTVL.

This chain uses TRBV4-1 with TRBJ2-7, with D tentatively TRBD2 (5 bases). This CDR3 spans 16 amino acids. The germline gives CDR1 MGHRA, CDR2 YSYEKL. V gave up 3 bases and J gave up 0 bases, with 15 bases separating them. Here the CDR3 DNA reads TGCGCCAGCAGCCACGGATACAGTACTAGCTCCTACGAGCAGTACTTC. Translation gives CASSHGYSTSSYEQYF.

The CDR3 region has the DNA TGTGCCAGCAGTTCCCCGCGGGGCGGGAACACCGGGGAGCTGTTTTTT. This encodes CASSSPRGGNTGELFF. The chain is built from TRBV28 and TRBJ2-2, with a possible D match to TRBD2 (6 bases). The ends were cut back, 4 bases at V and 1 base at J, with 13 bases in the middle. Germline V gives CDR1 MDHEN, CDR2 SYDVKM. The CDR3 runs to 16 residues.

The chain links TRBV15 to TRBJ2-5; 7 bases map to TRBD1. The CDR3 has 15 residues. Germline V lookup: CDR1 LNHNV, CDR2 YYDKDF (reference sequence). With V trimmed by 2 bases and J by 2 bases, 5 bases remained unmatched. CDR3 protein: CATSRNGQVQETQYF. The CDR3 nucleotides read TGTGCCACCAGCAGAAACGGACAGGTACAAGAGACCCAGTACTTC.